This T cell receptor (beta chain) was retrieved from a study of identical twins. TCRdb independently ran MiXCR on the 5' RACE reads; one entry per CDR3 protein. The sample has 1.5 million to 2 million distinct CDR3 sequences; roughly 35% are singletons. CDR1 and CDR2 from the germline V gene are SGHAT and FQNNGV. This CDR3 is built from 15 residues. The ends lost 1 base at V and 5 bases at J; junction bases unmatched: 8. The sample holds a few counts of this clonotype. The specimen was cord blood. The sequence was collected from a newborn girl in good health. The chain is built from TRBV11-2 and TRBJ2-7; 7 positions agree with TRBD2. For the CDR3, the DNA is TGTGCCAGCAGCTTAGTGGGTAGCGGGCCTAACGAGCAGTACTTC. It encodes CASSLVGSGPNEQYF.